The 14 T cell receptor beta chains below come from one sample, sequenced in a study of vaccination and CD4 T cells after COVID-19. The treatment was: approximately nine-day PBMC culture with coronavirus spike peptide pools or control peptides (ViraFEST assay). For these TCRs, the target antigens are not known. With the Oncomine TCR Beta short-read assay, DNA from cultured CD4+ T cells was sequenced. One entry per CDR3 protein results from TCRdb running MiXCR on the PCR reads. The sample gives more than 9,500 distinct CDR3 sequences, around half of which show up once; under 30% is in the top ten. The specimen was CD4+ T cells from blood, cultured in vitro. Receptors originate from a human donor who had recovered from COVID-19.

This clonotype was seen a single time. This chain uses TRBV12-5 with TRBJ1-5, with 9 bases identical to TRBD1. The CDR3 consists of 19 residues. With V trimmed by 2 bases and J by 6 bases, 17 bases remained unmatched. Germline V CDR1 and CDR2: LGHNT, FRNRAP. The CDR3 protein is CASGLNTGTGNVLRQPQHF. The CDR3 DNA reads as TGTGCTAGTGGTTTGAATACCGGGACAGGGAATGTACTTCGTCAGCCCCAGCATTTT.

This clonotype qualifies as medium-sized. V gene TRBV6-1 combines with J gene TRBJ2-5; no firm D call. The CDR3 has 15 amino acids. V shed 6 bases and J shed 5 bases, with 19 bases lying between them. Germline V gene data show CDR1 as MNHNS and CDR2 as SASEGT. DNA of the CDR3: TGTGCCAGCAGCCGTGGACCCCAAGTTGGGGAGACCCAGTACTTC. Translated, it gives CASSRGPQVGETQYF.

This chain uses TRBV6-9 with TRBJ1-2, with D maybe TRBD1 (6 bases). V dropped 2 bases and J dropped 0 bases, with 13 bases sitting between them. The CDR3 totals 16 residues. Germline loops: CDR1 MNHGY, CDR2 SVAAGI. The DNA for the CDR3 is TGTGCCAGCAGTTATAGGAGACAGGAAGCTAACTATGGCTACACCTTC. Its protein is CASSYRRQEANYGYTF.

The chain combines TRBV2 with TRBJ1-1, with unresolved D. Per germline, CDR1 SNHLY and CDR2 FYNNEI. The CDR3 loop spans 16 amino acids. With 3 bases removed from V and 3 bases from J, the gap between germline ends came to 17 bases. The CDR3 reads CASSDRPGGGDTEAFF. As DNA, the CDR3 is TGTGCCAGCAGTGATCGTCCAGGCGGCGGGGACACTGAAGCTTTCTTT.

The chain employs TRBV6-5 and TRBJ2-3; TRBD1 is a possible D gene (7 bases). CDR3 size: 15 residues. Germline V lookup: CDR1 MNHEY, CDR2 SVGAGI. V gave up 4 bases and J gave up 1 base, with 12 bases separating them. The CDR3 sequence: CASSWRGLRTDTQYF. Written as DNA, the CDR3 is TGTGCCAGCAGTTGGAGGGGGCTCCGCACAGATACGCAGTATTTT.

The chain has TRBV2 and TRBJ1-2, with D possibly being TRBD1 (5 bases). The CDR3 consists of 13 residues. CDR1 is SNHLY and CDR2 is FYNNEI in the germline V gene. Trimming pared 4 bases from V and 5 bases from J, leaving 11 bases between. CDR3 residues: CASSVLGEYGYTF. In DNA form, the CDR3 reads TGTGCCAGCAGTGTGTTAGGGGAGTATGGCTACACCTTC.

The chain employs TRBV12-3 or TRBV12-4 and TRBJ2-5; tentatively, D is TRBD1 (5 bases). This CDR3 is built from 14 residues. V lost 6 bases, J lost 5 bases, and 16 bases lay in between. The CDR3 nucleotides are TGTGCCAGCAGCCCAGGGCAAGGGTCGGAGACCCAGTACTTC. Protein: CASSPGQGSETQYF.

V gene TRBV20-1 combines with J gene TRBJ2-3; D not resolved. Germline lookup yields CDR1 DFQATT and CDR2 SNEGSKA (reference sequence). This CDR3 contains 15 residues. Trimming left V 0 bases short and J 3 bases short, with 13 bases between. This CDR3 is CSARDRVTGTDTQYF. In DNA form, the CDR3 reads TGCAGTGCTAGAGATCGGGTGACTGGTACAGATACGCAGTATTTT.

The V call is TRBV19, the J call TRBJ2-3; no definite D call. CDR3 size: 14 residues. The germline V and J ends were trimmed by 1 base and 3 bases, with 8 bases remaining between them. Germline-derived CDR1 and CDR2 are LNHDA and SQIVND (reference sequence). The CDR3 loop reads CASSIGPGTDTQYF. CDR3 sequence (DNA): TGTGCCAGTAGTATAGGCCCAGGAACAGATACGCAGTATTTT.

The chain is built from TRBV21-1 and TRBJ1-1. TRBV21-1 is deemed a pseudogene. This CDR3 has 19 residues. Written as DNA, the CDR3 is TGTGCCAGCAGCAAAGCGCTCGATCATTTGAAAGTCGTGAACACTGAAGCTTTCTTT. It codes for CASSKALDHLKVVNTEAFF.

Turning to this clonotype: One junction end does not reproduce the germline sequence, and a read error may be involved. The V and J genes are TRBV7-9 and TRBJ1-6, with 9 bases matching TRBD1. CDR1 SEHNR and CDR2 FQNEAQ come from the germline V gene (reference sequence). There are 15 residues in the CDR3. CDR3 in amino acids: CASSLDTGGNSSLHF. The CDR3 region has the DNA TGTGCCAGCAGCTTAGATACAGGGGGCAATTCATCCCTCCACTTT.

In its sample, this clonotype was seen once. This chain connects TRBV7-2 to TRBJ2-2, with 9 positions matching TRBD2. CDR1 is SGHTA and CDR2 is FQGNSA in the germline V gene. The J segment lost 3 bases and the V segment lost 4 bases, leaving 6 bases of the junction unmatched. The CDR3 sequence is 16 residues long. In nucleotides, the CDR3 is TGTGCCAGCAGCTCGGGGACTAGCCCTGACACCGGGGAGCTGTTTTTT. Protein sequence: CASSSGTSPDTGELFF.

The rearrangement uses TRBV11-3 and TRBJ2-7; TRBD1 is a possible D gene (6 bases). CDR3 size: 16 residues. Germline loops: CDR1 SGHNT, CDR2 YENEEA. Trimming stripped 1 base from V and 6 bases from J, with 19 bases between. The CDR3 loop reads CASSLVAPGRGGEQYF. The DNA for the CDR3 is TGTGCCAGCAGCTTAGTGGCCCCGGGCAGGGGTGGCGAGCAGTACTTC.

This rearrangement joins TRBV25-1 to TRBJ2-3; the D gene could be TRBD1 or TRBD2 (5 bases each). Germline V lookup: CDR1 MGHDK, CDR2 SYGVNS. V lost 1 base and J lost 3, with 11 bases in between. CDR3 size: 15 residues. CDR3 amino acids: CASSEFGAVTDTQYF. CDR3 coding DNA: TGTGCCAGCAGTGAATTCGGGGCTGTGACAGATACGCAGTATTTT.